This note documents a single TCR beta chain sequence. Only in-frame clones appear in the TCRdb table, and some are missing; sequencing was by immunoSEQ multiplex PCR. Of a few hundred thousand clones listed, 88% are singletons. This record comes from a study of blood T cell repertoires in COVID-19. Overall study: Collection of acute and convalescent COVID-19 samples took place in the United States, Italy and Spain. Nucleic acid was either cDNA or gDNA, and it came from T cells, B-cell-depleted T cells, or PBMCs.

The CDR3 consists of 14 residues. The ends lost 3 bases at V and 9 bases at J; junction bases unmatched: 11. Germline CDR1 is MDHEN and CDR2 is SYDVKM. The sequence derives from a man in his fifties or sixties with COVID-19, enrolled during active disease. This chain joins TRBV28 and TRBJ2-7; 7 nucleotides agree with TRBD2. The source material was peripheral blood. The CDR3 sequence: CASSFRLAGVWQYF. CDR3 bases: TGTGCCAGCAGTTTTCGGCTGGCGGGAGTTTGGCAGTACTTC.